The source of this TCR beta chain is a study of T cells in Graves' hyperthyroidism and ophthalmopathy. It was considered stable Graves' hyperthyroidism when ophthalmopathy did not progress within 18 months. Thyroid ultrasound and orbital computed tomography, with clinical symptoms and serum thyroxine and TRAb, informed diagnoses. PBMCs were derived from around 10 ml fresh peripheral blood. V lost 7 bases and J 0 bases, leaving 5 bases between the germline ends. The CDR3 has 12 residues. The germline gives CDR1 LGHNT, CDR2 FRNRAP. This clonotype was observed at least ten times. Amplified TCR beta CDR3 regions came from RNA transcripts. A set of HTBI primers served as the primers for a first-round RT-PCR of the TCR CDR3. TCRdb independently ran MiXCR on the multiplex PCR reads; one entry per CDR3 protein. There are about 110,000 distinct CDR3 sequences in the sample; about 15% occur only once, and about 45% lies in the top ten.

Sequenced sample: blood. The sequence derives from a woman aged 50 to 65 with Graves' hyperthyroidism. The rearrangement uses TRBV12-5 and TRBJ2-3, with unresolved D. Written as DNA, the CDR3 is TGTGCTAGTGAGGGCAGCACAGATACGCAGTATTTT. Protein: CASEGSTDTQYF.